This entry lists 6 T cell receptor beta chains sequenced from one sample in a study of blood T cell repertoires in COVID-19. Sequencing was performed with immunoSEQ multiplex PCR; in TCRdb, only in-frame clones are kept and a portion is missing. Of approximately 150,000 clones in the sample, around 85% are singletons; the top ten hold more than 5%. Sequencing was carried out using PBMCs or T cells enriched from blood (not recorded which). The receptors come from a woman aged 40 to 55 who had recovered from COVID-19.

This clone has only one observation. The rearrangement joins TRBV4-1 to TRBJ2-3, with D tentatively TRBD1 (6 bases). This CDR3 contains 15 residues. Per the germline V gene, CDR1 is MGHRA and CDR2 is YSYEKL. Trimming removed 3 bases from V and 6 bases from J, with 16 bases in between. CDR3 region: CASSHLQGLGDTQYF. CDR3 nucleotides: TGCGCCAGCAGCCACCTACAGGGTTTGGGGGATACGCAGTATTTT.

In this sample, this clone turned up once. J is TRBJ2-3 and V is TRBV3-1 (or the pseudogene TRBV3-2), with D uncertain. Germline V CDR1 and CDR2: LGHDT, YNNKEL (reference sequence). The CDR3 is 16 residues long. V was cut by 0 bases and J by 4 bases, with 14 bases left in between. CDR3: CASSQEGNLAPDTQYF. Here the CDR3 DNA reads TGTGCCAGCAGCCAAGAGGGCAATTTGGCCCCAGATACGCAGTATTTT.

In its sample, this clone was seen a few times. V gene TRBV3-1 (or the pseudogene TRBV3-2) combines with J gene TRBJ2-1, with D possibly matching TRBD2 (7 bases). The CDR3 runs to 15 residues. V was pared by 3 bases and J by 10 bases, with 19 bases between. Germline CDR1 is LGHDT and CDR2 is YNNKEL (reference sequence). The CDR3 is CASSHGGLVAKEQFF. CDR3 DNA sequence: TGTGCCAGCAGCCACGGGGGGCTAGTGGCCAAAGAGCAGTTCTTC.

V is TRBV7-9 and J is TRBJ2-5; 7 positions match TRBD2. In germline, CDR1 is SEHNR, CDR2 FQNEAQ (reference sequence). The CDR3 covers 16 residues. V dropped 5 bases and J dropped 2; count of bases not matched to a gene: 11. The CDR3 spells CASSLMSGIGQETQYF. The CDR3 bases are TGTGCCAGCAGCCTAATGAGCGGGATAGGGCAAGAGACCCAGTACTTC. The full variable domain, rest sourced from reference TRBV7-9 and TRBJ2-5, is DTGVSQNPRHKITKRGQNVTFRCDPISEHNRLYWYRQTLGQGPEFLTYFQNEAQLEKSRLLSDRFSAERPKGSFSTLEIQRTEQGDSAMYLCASSLMSGIGQETQYFGPGTRLLVL.

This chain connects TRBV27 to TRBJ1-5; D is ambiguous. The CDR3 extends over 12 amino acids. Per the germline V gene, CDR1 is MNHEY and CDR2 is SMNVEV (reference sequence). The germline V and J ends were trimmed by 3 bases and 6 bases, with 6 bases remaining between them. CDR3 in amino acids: CASSFHGQPQHF. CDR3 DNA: TGTGCCAGCAGTTTCCACGGTCAGCCCCAGCATTTT.

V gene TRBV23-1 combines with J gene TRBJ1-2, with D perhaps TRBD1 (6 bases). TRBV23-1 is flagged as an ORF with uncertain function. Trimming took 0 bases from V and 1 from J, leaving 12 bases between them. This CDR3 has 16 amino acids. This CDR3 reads CASSQSSGGDNYGYTF. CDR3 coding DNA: TGCGCCAGCAGTCAATCGTCGGGGGGCGATAACTATGGCTACACCTTC.